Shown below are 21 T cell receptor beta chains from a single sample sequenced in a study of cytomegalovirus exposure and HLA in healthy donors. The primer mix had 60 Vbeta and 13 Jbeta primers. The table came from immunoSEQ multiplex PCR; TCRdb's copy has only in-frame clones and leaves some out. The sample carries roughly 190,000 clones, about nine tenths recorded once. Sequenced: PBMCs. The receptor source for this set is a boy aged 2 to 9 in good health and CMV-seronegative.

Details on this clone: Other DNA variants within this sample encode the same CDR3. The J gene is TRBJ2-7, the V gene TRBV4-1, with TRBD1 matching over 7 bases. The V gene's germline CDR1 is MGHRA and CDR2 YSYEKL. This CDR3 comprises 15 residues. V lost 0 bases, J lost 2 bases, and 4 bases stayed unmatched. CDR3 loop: CASSQDTQGAYEQYF. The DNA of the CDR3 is TGCGCCAGCAGCCAAGATACCCAGGGGGCCTACGAGCAGTACTTC.

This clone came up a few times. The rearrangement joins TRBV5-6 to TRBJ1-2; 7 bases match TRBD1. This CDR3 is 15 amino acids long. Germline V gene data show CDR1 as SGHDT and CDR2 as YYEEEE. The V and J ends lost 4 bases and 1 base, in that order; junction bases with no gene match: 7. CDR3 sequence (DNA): TGTGCCAGCAGCCCCGGGACAGTAATTAACTATGGCTACACCTTC. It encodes CASSPGTVINYGYTF.

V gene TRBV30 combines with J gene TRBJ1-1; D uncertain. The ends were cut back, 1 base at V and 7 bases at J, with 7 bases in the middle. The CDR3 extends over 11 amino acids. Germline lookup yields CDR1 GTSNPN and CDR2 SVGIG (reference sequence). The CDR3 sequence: CAWSGGVEAFF. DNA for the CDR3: TGTGCCTGGAGTGGCGGCGTTGAAGCTTTCTTT.

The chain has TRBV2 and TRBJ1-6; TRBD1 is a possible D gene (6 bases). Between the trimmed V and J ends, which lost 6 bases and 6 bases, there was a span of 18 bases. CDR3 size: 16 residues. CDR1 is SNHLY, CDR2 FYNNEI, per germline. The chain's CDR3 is CASRVGATTTNSPLHF. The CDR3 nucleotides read TGTGCCAGCAGGGTGGGGGCGACTACAACTAATTCACCCCTCCACTTT.

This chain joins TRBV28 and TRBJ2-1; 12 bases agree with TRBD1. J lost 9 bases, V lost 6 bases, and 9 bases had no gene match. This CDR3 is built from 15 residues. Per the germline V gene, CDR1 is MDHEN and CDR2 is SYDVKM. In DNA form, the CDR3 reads TGTGCCAGCAGGCCGGGACAGGGGGCGAGGGGTGAGCAGTTCTTC. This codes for CASRPGQGARGEQFF. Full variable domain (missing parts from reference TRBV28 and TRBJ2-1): DVKVTQSSRYLVKRTGEKVFLECVQDMDHENMFWYRQDPGLGLRLIYFSYDVKMKEKGDIPEGYSVSREKKERFSLILESASTNQTSMYLCASRPGQGARGEQFFGPGTRLTVL.

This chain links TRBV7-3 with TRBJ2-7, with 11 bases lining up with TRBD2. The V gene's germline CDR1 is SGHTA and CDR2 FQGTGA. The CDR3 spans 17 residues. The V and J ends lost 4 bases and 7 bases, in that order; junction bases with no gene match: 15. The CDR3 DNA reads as TGTGCCAGCAGCTCCCACACTAGGGGACTAGCGGTTCGGGAGCAGTACTTC. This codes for CASSSHTRGLAVREQYF.

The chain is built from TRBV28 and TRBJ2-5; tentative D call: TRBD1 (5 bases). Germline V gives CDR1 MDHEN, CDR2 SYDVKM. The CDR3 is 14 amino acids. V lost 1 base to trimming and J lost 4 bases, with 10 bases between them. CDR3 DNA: TGTGCCAGCAGTTTATACGCAGGGCCAGAGACCCAGTACTTC. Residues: CASSLYAGPETQYF.

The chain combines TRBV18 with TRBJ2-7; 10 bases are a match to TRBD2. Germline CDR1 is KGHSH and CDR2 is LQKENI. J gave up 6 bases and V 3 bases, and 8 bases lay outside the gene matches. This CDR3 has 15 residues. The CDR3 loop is CASSPSGGFRSEQYF. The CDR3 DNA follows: TGTGCCAGCTCACCTAGCGGGGGGTTTCGGAGCGAGCAGTACTTC.

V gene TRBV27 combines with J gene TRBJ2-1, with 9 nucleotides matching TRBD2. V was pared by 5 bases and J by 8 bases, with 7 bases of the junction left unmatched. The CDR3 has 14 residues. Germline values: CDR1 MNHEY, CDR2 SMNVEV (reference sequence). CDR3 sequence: CASSMREGQYEQFF. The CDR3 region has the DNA TGTGCCAGCAGTATGCGGGAGGGCCAGTATGAGCAGTTCTTC.

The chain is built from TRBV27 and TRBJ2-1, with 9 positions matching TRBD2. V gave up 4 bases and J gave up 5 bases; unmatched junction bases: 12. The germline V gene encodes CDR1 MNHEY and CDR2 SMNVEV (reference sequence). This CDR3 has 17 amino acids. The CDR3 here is CASSYPSLAGTHNEQFF. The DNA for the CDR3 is TGTGCCAGCAGTTACCCCTCCCTAGCGGGGACCCACAATGAGCAGTTCTTC.

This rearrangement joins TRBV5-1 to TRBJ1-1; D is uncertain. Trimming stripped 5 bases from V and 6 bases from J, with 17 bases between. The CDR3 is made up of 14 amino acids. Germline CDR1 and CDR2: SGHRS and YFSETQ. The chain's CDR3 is CASSPGSAGAEAFF. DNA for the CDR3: TGCGCCAGCAGTCCCGGATCCGCGGGTGCTGAAGCTTTCTTT.

The CDR3 protein is CASSSGQGSYNEQFF. In DNA form, the CDR3 reads TGTGCCAGCAGCTCAGGACAGGGCTCCTACAATGAGCAGTTCTTC. V usage is TRBV5-6 and J usage is TRBJ2-1, with 8 bases matching TRBD1. V was pared by 3 bases and J by 0 bases, with 2 bases of the junction left unmatched. Germline V gene lookup returns CDR1 SGHDT and CDR2 YYEEEE. The CDR3 covers 15 residues. Full variable domain (remainder filled in from reference TRBV5-6 and TRBJ2-1): DAGVTQSPTHLIKTRGQQVTLRCSPKSGHDTVSWYQQALGQGPQFIFQYYEEEERQRGNFPDRFSGHQFPNYSSELNVNALLLGDSALYLCASSSGQGSYNEQFFGPGTRLTVL.

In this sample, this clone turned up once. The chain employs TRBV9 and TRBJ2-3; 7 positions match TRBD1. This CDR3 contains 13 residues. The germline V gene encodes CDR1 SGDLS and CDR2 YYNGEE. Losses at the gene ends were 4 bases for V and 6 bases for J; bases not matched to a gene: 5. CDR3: CASSPVGQDTQYF. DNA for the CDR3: TGTGCCAGCAGCCCCGTGGGACAGGATACGCAGTATTTT.

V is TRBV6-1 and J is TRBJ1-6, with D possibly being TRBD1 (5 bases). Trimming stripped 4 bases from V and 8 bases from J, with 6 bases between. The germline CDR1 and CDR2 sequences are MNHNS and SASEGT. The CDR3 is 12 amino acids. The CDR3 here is CASSGGDSPLHF. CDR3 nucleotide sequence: TGTGCCAGCAGTGGGGGGGATTCACCCCTCCACTTT.

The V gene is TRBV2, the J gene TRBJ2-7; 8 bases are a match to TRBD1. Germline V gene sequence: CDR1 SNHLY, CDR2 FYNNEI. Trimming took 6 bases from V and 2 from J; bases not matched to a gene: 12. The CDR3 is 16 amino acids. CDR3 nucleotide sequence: TGTGCCAGCAGGGCCCTTCCTAGGACAGGGACCTACGAGCAGTACTTC. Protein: CASRALPRTGTYEQYF.

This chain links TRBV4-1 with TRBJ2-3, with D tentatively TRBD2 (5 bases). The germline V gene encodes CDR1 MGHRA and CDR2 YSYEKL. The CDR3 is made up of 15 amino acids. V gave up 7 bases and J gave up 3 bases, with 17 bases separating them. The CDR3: CASTRGDSSTDTQYF. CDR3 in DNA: TGCGCCAGCACCCGGGGTGACTCTTCAACAGATACGCAGTATTTT.

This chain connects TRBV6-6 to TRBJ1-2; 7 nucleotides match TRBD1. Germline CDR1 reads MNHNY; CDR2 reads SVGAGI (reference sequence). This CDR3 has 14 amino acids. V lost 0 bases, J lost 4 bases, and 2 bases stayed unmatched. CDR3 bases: TGTGCCAGCAGTTACTCCGGGACAGTCTATGGCTACACCTTC. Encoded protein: CASSYSGTVYGYTF.

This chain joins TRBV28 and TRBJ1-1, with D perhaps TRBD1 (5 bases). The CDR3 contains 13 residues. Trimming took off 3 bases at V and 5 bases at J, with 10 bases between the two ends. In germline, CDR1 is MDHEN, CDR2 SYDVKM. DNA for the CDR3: TGTGCCAGCAGTTTCGCAGGGACTACTGAAGCTTTCTTT. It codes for CASSFAGTTEAFF.

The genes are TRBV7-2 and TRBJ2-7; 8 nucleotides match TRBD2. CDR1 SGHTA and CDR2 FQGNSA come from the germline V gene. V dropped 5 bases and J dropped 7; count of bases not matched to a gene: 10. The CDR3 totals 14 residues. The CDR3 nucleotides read TGTGCCAGCAGCCCTCGGGGGGGGGCCTGGGAGCAGTACTTC. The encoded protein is CASSPRGGAWEQYF.

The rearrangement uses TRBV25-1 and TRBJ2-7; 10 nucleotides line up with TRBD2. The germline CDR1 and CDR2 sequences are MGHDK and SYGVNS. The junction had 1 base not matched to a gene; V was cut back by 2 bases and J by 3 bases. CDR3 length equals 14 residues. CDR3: CASSELAGDYEQYF. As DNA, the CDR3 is TGTGCCAGCAGTGAACTAGCGGGGGACTACGAGCAGTACTTC.

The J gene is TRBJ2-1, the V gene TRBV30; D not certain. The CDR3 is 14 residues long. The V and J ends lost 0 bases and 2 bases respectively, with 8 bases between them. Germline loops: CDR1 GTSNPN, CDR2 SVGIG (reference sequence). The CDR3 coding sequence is TGTGCCTGGAGTGTTGGCGGAACCTACAATGAGCAGTTCTTC. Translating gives CAWSVGGTYNEQFF.